These T cell receptor beta chains were read from a single sample in a study of shared clonotypes between healthy human individuals. Measured with immunoSEQ multiplex PCR; TCRdb has only the in-frame clones, and not every one. This table holds over 95,000 clones, around 68% found once. Sequenced sample: memory CD8+ T cells sorted from blood. Receptors were obtained from a woman aged 25 to 39 in good health. Each CDR3 is given with its conserved first and last residue. The D gene is left open where the match is weak. The size field is filled for only some rows; it gives once, few, many or a size class.

d_call: NA; clone_size: NA; j_call: TRBJ1-5; v_call: TRBV19; cdr3_nt: TGTGCCAGTAGTATTGGCGTTTATGGGAATCAGCCCCAGCATTTT; cdr3_aa: CASSIGVYGNQPQHF
d_call: TRBD1; clone_size: NA; j_call: TRBJ1-2; v_call: TRBV28; cdr3_nt: TGTGCCAGCAGTTTACTAGGGGGCCGCTACACCTTC; cdr3_aa: CASSLLGGRYTF
d_call: TRBD2; clone_size: NA; j_call: TRBJ2-1; v_call: TRBV6-5; cdr3_nt: TGTGCCAGCAGAGCACTAGCGGAAATCTACAATGAGCAGTTCTTC; cdr3_aa: CASRALAEIYNEQFF
d_call: NA; clone_size: few; j_call: TRBJ1-1; v_call: TRBV19; cdr3_nt: TGTGCCAGTAGTATATCAACAGCTGTAGCTTTCTTT; cdr3_aa: CASSISTAVAFF
d_call: TRBD2; clone_size: NA; j_call: TRBJ2-3; v_call: TRBV6-4; cdr3_nt: TGTGCCAGCAGTGAGCTAGCGGGAGCAGATACGCAGTATTTT; cdr3_aa: CASSELAGADTQYF
d_call: NA; clone_size: once; j_call: TRBJ2-5; v_call: TRBV19; cdr3_nt: TGTGCCAGTAGTTCAGGCGCGAGGAAAAGGGAGACCCAGTACTTC; cdr3_aa: CASSSGARKRETQYF
d_call: TRBD1; clone_size: NA; j_call: TRBJ2-1; v_call: TRBV5-1; cdr3_nt: TGCGCCAGCAGCCTACCAGGGGGCTCCAATGAGCAGTTCTTC; cdr3_aa: CASSLPGGSNEQFF
d_call: TRBD1; clone_size: many; j_call: TRBJ2-3; v_call: TRBV10-1; cdr3_nt: TGCGCCAGCAGTCCCGGGACAGGGGACACAGATACGCAGTATTTT; cdr3_aa: CASSPGTGDTDTQYF
d_call: TRBD2; clone_size: NA; j_call: TRBJ2-1; v_call: TRBV11-2; cdr3_nt: TGTGCCAGCAGCTCCGGACTAGCCGCCTACAATGAGCAGTTCTTC; cdr3_aa: CASSSGLAAYNEQFF
d_call: NA; clone_size: NA; j_call: TRBJ1-1; v_call: TRBV5-6; cdr3_nt: TGTGCCAGCAGCTCCATCTCAGCCCCGTTGGGCACTGAAGCTTTCTTT; cdr3_aa: CASSSISAPLGTEAFF
d_call: TRBD1; clone_size: NA; j_call: TRBJ1-1; v_call: TRBV4-1; cdr3_nt: TGCGCCAGCAGCCAAGATAGTAACAGGGGGCAAACTGAAGCTTTCTTT; cdr3_aa: CASSQDSNRGQTEAFF
d_call: NA; clone_size: NA; j_call: TRBJ1-1; v_call: TRBV10-1; cdr3_nt: TGCGCCAGCAGTGCCAAAATGAACACTGAAGCTTTCTTT; cdr3_aa: CASSAKMNTEAFF
d_call: NA; clone_size: NA; j_call: TRBJ2-7; v_call: TRBV25-1; cdr3_nt: TGTGCCAGCAGTCAGGGCTACGAGCAGTACTTC; cdr3_aa: CASSQGYEQYF
d_call: NA; clone_size: NA; j_call: TRBJ2-3; v_call: TRBV5-8; cdr3_nt: TGTGCCAGCAGCTTGGCCCACTACAGCACAGATACGCAGTATTTT; cdr3_aa: CASSLAHYSTDTQYF
d_call: NA; clone_size: NA; j_call: TRBJ2-2; v_call: TRBV6-6; cdr3_nt: TGTGCCAGCAGTTACTTGGCAGGGAAGGACACCGGGGAGCTGTTTTTT; cdr3_aa: CASSYLAGKDTGELFF
d_call: NA; clone_size: few; j_call: TRBJ1-1; v_call: TRBV14; cdr3_nt: TGTGCCAGCAGCCAAGAGAGGCTCATGAACACTGAAGCTTTCTTT; cdr3_aa: CASSQERLMNTEAFF
d_call: NA; clone_size: many; j_call: TRBJ1-3; v_call: TRBV23-1; cdr3_nt: TGCGCCAGCAGTCAATCAGGGACGGGTGGAAACACCATATATTTT; cdr3_aa: CASSQSGTGGNTIYF
d_call: NA; clone_size: NA; j_call: TRBJ1-1; v_call: TRBV5-8; cdr3_nt: TGTGCCAGCAGGTGGAAGTACAGCTCCAACACTGAAGCTTTCTTT; cdr3_aa: CASRWKYSSNTEAFF
d_call: NA; clone_size: NA; j_call: TRBJ2-3; v_call: TRBV10-2; cdr3_nt: TGCGCCAGCAGGCTAGCCAACACAGATACGCAGTATTTT; cdr3_aa: CASRLANTDTQYF
d_call: NA; clone_size: NA; j_call: TRBJ2-1; v_call: TRBV28; cdr3_nt: TGTGCCAGCAGTGTCAGGGAGCAGTTCTTC; cdr3_aa: CASSVREQFF
d_call: TRBD1; clone_size: NA; j_call: TRBJ1-1; v_call: TRBV19; cdr3_nt: TGTGCCAGTAGTATTGGGACAGGGGGCCATACTGAAGCTTTCTTT; cdr3_aa: CASSIGTGGHTEAFF
d_call: TRBD2; clone_size: NA; j_call: TRBJ2-1; v_call: TRBV6-1; cdr3_nt: TGTGCCAGCAGTGATAGGGGACTAGCAAGCACCTACAATGAGCAGTTCTTC; cdr3_aa: CASSDRGLASTYNEQFF
d_call: TRBD2; clone_size: NA; j_call: TRBJ2-7; v_call: TRBV2; cdr3_nt: TGTGCCAGCAGTGAAATAGCGGGAAGCTCCTACGAGCAGTACTTC; cdr3_aa: CASSEIAGSSYEQYF
d_call: NA; clone_size: few; j_call: TRBJ2-1; v_call: TRBV2; cdr3_nt: TGTGCCAGCAGTGGGAGACTAGTCGAGAATGAGCAGTTCTTC; cdr3_aa: CASSGRLVENEQFF
d_call: NA; clone_size: NA; j_call: TRBJ1-2; v_call: TRBV18; cdr3_nt: TGTGCCAGCTCACCACACGCTCTTAACTATGGCTACACCTTC; cdr3_aa: CASSPHALNYGYTF
d_call: NA; clone_size: many; j_call: TRBJ2-1; v_call: TRBV6-4; cdr3_nt: TGTGCCAGCAGTAGTTCAGATAGCTCCTACAATGAGCAGTTCTTC; cdr3_aa: CASSSSDSSYNEQFF
d_call: TRBD1; clone_size: few; j_call: TRBJ1-1; v_call: TRBV14; cdr3_nt: TGTGCCCGAGCATGGGCCGACAGGGCCCGAGTGAACACTGAAGCTTTCTTT; cdr3_aa: CARAWADRARVNTEAFF
d_call: NA; clone_size: NA; j_call: TRBJ1-5; v_call: TRBV28; cdr3_nt: TGTGCCAGCAGAAAGAGGGGTGATCAGCCCCAGCATTTT; cdr3_aa: CASRKRGDQPQHF